These 21 T cell receptor beta chains were sequenced from one sample in a study of CXCR3-negative and CXCR3-positive naive CD8 T cells. UMI-labeled 5' RACE TRB cDNA libraries were prepared from the cells. TCRdb re-called the 5' RACE reads and catalogs CDR3 proteins one per entry, DNA excluded. This repertoire includes around 56,000 distinct CDR3 sequences. Sample: naive CXCR3- CD8+ T cells from blood. The subset is: CD45RO-CCR7+CD27+CD95- naive CD8+ T cells lacking CXCR3 (TNR3-). The receptors shown here come from a human donor in good health. Some clones in this sample may be carry-over from other donors' samples.

This chain connects TRBV29-1 to TRBJ2-1; no DNA is available, so the TRBD2 call from TCRdb remains unchecked. The CDR3 totals 12 residues. Germline CDR1 SQVTM, CDR2 ANQGSEA. This chain's CDR3 is CSIFLSGNEQFF.

V usage is TRBV29-1 and J usage is TRBJ2-2; absent DNA, TCRdb's TRBD1 call cannot be checked. Germline V gives CDR1 SQVTM, CDR2 ANQGSEA. This CDR3 is built from 14 residues. The CDR3: CSVEGARDTGELFF.

The chain is built from TRBV29-1 and TRBJ2-7; with no DNA, the TCRdb D assignment of TRBD1 cannot be verified. The CDR3 totals 13 residues. CDR1 and CDR2 (germline): SQVTM, ANQGSEA. The CDR3 region is CSAQGHGSYEQYF.

J is TRBJ2-5 and V is TRBV10-3; TCRdb calls TRBD1, which cannot be checked without DNA. The CDR3 is 17 residues long. Germline V gene lookup returns CDR1 ENHRY and CDR2 SYGVKD. CDR3 in amino acids: CAISEGDRAIFQETQYF.

The rearrangement uses TRBV5-1 and TRBJ1-1; TCRdb gives TRBD1 as the D gene, but with no DNA this cannot be confirmed. Germline values: CDR1 SGHRS, CDR2 YFSETQ. This CDR3 spans 15 amino acids. The CDR3 here is CASSLDPGSGTEAFF.

This chain joins TRBV7-7 and TRBJ2-7; the D gene TCRdb calls, TRBD2, cannot be checked with no DNA. The length of the CDR3 is 15 residues. Looked up from germline, CDR1 is SSHAT and CDR2 is FNYEAQ (reference sequence). CDR3 region: CASSSSPGPSYEQYF.

The chain uses TRBV6-4 and TRBJ2-1. Germline values: CDR1 MRHNA, CDR2 SNTAGT. The length of the CDR3 is 12 residues. The CDR3 sequence is CASSDSGDEQFF.

The J gene is TRBJ2-2, the V gene TRBV11-2. CDR3 length: 14 residues. The germline V gene encodes CDR1 SGHAT and CDR2 FQNNGV. The CDR3 loop is CASTRAANTGELFF.

The chain joins TRBV7-2 to TRBJ2-5; TCRdb picks TRBD2, but there is no DNA to check that call. The germline CDR1 and CDR2 sequences are SGHTA and FQGNSA. This CDR3 contains 18 residues. The CDR3 protein is CASSSGAGLAGYQETQYF.

The chain couples TRBV5-1 to TRBJ2-7; the D gene TCRdb calls, TRBD2, cannot be checked with no DNA. Germline V gene lookup returns CDR1 SGHRS and CDR2 YFSETQ. The CDR3 extends over 15 amino acids. The CDR3 sequence: CASSREGLAAEEQYF.

The V gene is TRBV7-3, the J gene TRBJ2-5. The CDR3 consists of 16 residues. Germline values: CDR1 SGHTA, CDR2 FQGTGA. The CDR3 sequence is CASSLSGMGTRETQYF. The complete variable domain, with remaining parts taken from reference TRBV7-3 and TRBJ2-5, reads GAGVSQTPSNKVTEKGKYVELRCDPISGHTALYWYRQSLGQGPEFLIYFQGTGAADDSGLPNDRFFAVRPEGSVSTLKIQRTERGDSAVYLCASSLSGMGTRETQYFGPGTRLLVL.

J is TRBJ2-2 and V is TRBV12-3 or TRBV12-4; TCRdb lists TRBD1, though no DNA is available to test this call. The CDR3 runs to 14 residues. CDR3 loop: CASSKQGYTGELFF.

This rearrangement joins TRBV28 to TRBJ2-3; lacking DNA, the TRBD1 call made by TCRdb goes unchecked. This CDR3 comprises 14 residues. Looked up from germline, CDR1 is MDHEN and CDR2 is SYDVKM. CDR3 sequence reads: CASKGRQSTDTQYF.

The chain recombines TRBV7-9 with TRBJ1-6; TCRdb reports TRBD1, a call that lacks DNA to check it against. The germline V gene encodes CDR1 SEHNR and CDR2 FQNEAQ (reference sequence). The CDR3 loop spans 18 amino acids. CDR3 region: CASSLRRGTGTGLTPPHF.

The rearrangement joins TRBV15 to TRBJ2-7. Germline V gene data show CDR1 as LNHNV and CDR2 as YYDKDF (reference sequence). This CDR3 region has 17 residues. This chain's CDR3 is CATSRDYPEFETYEQYF.

This chain connects TRBV29-1 to TRBJ1-2; TCRdb outputs TRBD1, but without DNA this stays unchecked. The CDR3 loop spans 15 amino acids. CDR1 SQVTM and CDR2 ANQGSEA come from the germline V gene. CDR3 sequence reads: CSVEDPGQISYGYTF.

This CDR3 is CASSEVGERADTQYF. The chain uses TRBV10-1 and TRBJ2-3; the TCRdb D gene call, TRBD2, has no DNA to confirm it. Germline CDR1 and CDR2: WNHNN and SYGVQD (reference sequence). The CDR3 has 15 residues.

The V gene is TRBV7-7, the J gene TRBJ2-5; there is no DNA to check the TCRdb D call of TRBD1. The CDR3 loop spans 14 amino acids. Germline values: CDR1 SSHAT, CDR2 FNYEAQ (reference sequence). CDR3 residues: CASSQGARRETQYF.

This CDR3 reads CASRPSGPPYNEQFF. The rearrangement links TRBV12-3 or TRBV12-4 to TRBJ2-1; TCRdb's assignment of TRBD1 cannot be checked, as there is no DNA. The CDR3 is 15 amino acids.

The rearrangement links TRBV7-2 to TRBJ2-3; TCRdb designates TRBD1, a call that cannot be tested without DNA. CDR3 length: 17 amino acids. Germline CDR1 reads SGHTA; CDR2 reads FQGNSA. Here the CDR3 reads CASTLEGRGGYTDTQYF.

The rearrangement links TRBV7-9 to TRBJ2-7; TCRdb designates TRBD1, a call that cannot be tested without DNA. CDR3 length: 18 amino acids. CDR1 SEHNR and CDR2 FQNEAQ come from the germline V gene (reference sequence). The CDR3 spells CASSFIGGKGASSYEQYF. The complete variable domain, with remaining parts taken from reference TRBV7-9 and TRBJ2-7, reads DTGVSQNPRHKITKRGQNVTFRCDPISEHNRLYWYRQTLGQGPEFLTYFQNEAQLEKSRLLSDRFSAERPKGSFSTLEIQRTEQGDSAMYLCASSFIGGKGASSYEQYFGPGTRLTVT.